This T cell receptor (beta chain) was observed in a study of cytomegalovirus exposure and HLA in healthy donors. For the study at large: A prior study identified 117 million unique TCR beta sequences from roughly 180 million T cells.

Points on this clone: What it recognizes is unknown.

Study observations and caveats: TCR beta chains numbering more than 150 were designated cytomegalovirus-associated. The study carried out a later analysis of TCR beta sequences. It associated approximately 17,000 of them with specific HLA alleles at a false discovery rate of 0.05.

Researchers ran the PCR with 60 Vbeta and 13 Jbeta primers. The repertoire was sequenced with immunoSEQ multiplex PCR; TCRdb's copy has only in-frame clones and lacks some. This sample has approximately 150,000 clones, with roughly two thirds found just once. The CDR3 covers 15 residues. Germline trimming cut 6 bases from V and 1 base from J; bases unmatched to any gene: 4. Looked up from germline, CDR1 is SNHLY and CDR2 is FYNNEI. The clonotype comes from a male donor in good health and CMV-seronegative. What was sequenced was PBMCs. The rearrangement links TRBV2 to TRBJ1-5, with 9 positions matching TRBD1. CDR3 in amino acids: CASSGGQGSNQPQHF. The CDR3 nucleotides read TGTGCCAGCAGCGGCGGACAGGGGAGCAATCAGCCCCAGCATTTT.